This TCR beta chain is from a study of beta chain features in type 1 diabetes. Study details: Cell yields, gender and age were similar in healthy donors and patients. Study results and limitations: A moderate, significant TCRB CDR3 shortening appeared in type 1 diabetes across four CD4+ subsets.

A CD45RO/CCR7/CD25/CD127/CD95/CD27 panel sorted naive, central memory, regulatory and stem cell-like memory CD4+ cells. Every isolated RNA sample was fully reverse transcribed, so sequencing captured expressed TCRB transcripts. Only in-frame clones appear in the TCRdb table, and some are missing; sequencing was by immunoSEQ multiplex PCR. The sample includes 600,000 or so clones, over 11% seen only once; the top ten take just under 0.04%. As to this clone: Its antigen remains unidentified.

This CDR3 is built from 17 residues. Germline lookup yields CDR1 GTSNPN and CDR2 SVGIG (reference sequence). With 1 base clipped from V and 1 base from J, the junction kept 9 bases outside the gene matches. The J gene is TRBJ2-2, the V gene TRBV30; 7 bases agree with TRBD2. Sequencing input: naive CD4+ T cells from blood. The sequence came from a young man with type 1 diabetes. CDR3 amino acids: CAWSGSGAGVNTGELFF. The CDR3 nucleotides read TGTGCCTGGAGTGGGTCGGGCGCGGGAGTGAACACCGGGGAGCTGTTTTTT.